These 21 T cell receptor beta chains originate from one sample sequenced in a study of shared clonotypes between healthy human individuals. Assay used: immunoSEQ multiplex PCR; TCRdb lists only in-frame clones, some missing. The profile covers some 200,000 clones, with roughly 91% appearing a single time and about 0.067% taken by the ten largest. Sequenced sample: naive CD4+ T cells sorted from blood. Subset given: CD45RA+ positively selected. Receptors were obtained from a woman aged 25 to 39 in good health.

The V gene is TRBV28, the J gene TRBJ1-1; D is possibly TRBD1 (5 bases). The germline V and J ends were trimmed by 7 bases and 11 bases, with 20 bases remaining between them. The CDR3 sequence is 13 residues long. Germline CDR1 MDHEN, CDR2 SYDVKM. The CDR3 DNA reads as TGTGCCAGCACCAAAGGTAGGGGCAGACAGGCTTTCTTT. This sequence encodes CASTKGRGRQAFF.

The sample holds one count of this clone. The chain has TRBV29-1 and TRBJ1-4; D is undetermined. V shed 1 base and J shed 8 bases, with 11 bases lying between them. This CDR3 region has 13 residues. Germline V CDR1 and CDR2: SQVTM, ANQGSEA. The CDR3 nucleotides are TGCAGCGTTGAAGGACCGCTGGGGGAAAAACTGTTTTTT. Translation gives CSVEGPLGEKLFF.

V gene TRBV5-1 combines with J gene TRBJ2-1, with 9 bases lining up with TRBD2. The junction had 12 bases not matched to a gene; V was cut back by 1 base and J by 7 bases. This CDR3 spans 17 amino acids. CDR1 is SGHRS and CDR2 is YFSETQ in the germline V gene. The CDR3 here is CASSLSFGAGGLNEQFF. The DNA for the CDR3 is TGCGCCAGCAGCTTGTCTTTTGGGGCGGGAGGGTTAAATGAGCAGTTCTTC.

The CDR3 DNA reads TGTGCCAGCAGTAACCAGGGGGCCGGGGAGACCCAGTACTTC. This codes for CASSNQGAGETQYF. This chain uses TRBV28 with TRBJ2-5; 8 nucleotides line up with TRBD1. V was pared by 5 bases and J by 5 bases, with 7 bases of the junction left unmatched. This CDR3 comprises 14 residues. Germline V gene data show CDR1 as MDHEN and CDR2 as SYDVKM.

The J gene is TRBJ1-3, the V gene TRBV7-9, with D tentatively TRBD1 (6 bases). The CDR3 loop spans 15 amino acids. Trimming removed 3 bases at V and 0 bases at J, with 9 bases between. Germline loops: CDR1 SEHNR, CDR2 FQNEAQ (reference sequence). The CDR3 sequence: CASSFLRGSGNTIYF. CDR3 DNA sequence: TGTGCCAGCAGCTTCCTCAGGGGCTCTGGAAACACCATATATTTT.

The chain is built from TRBV7-9 and TRBJ2-3; 12 bases are shared with TRBD2. The V gene end was trimmed by 6 bases and the J gene end by 6 bases; junction bases not matched to a gene: 7. Germline lookup yields CDR1 SEHNR and CDR2 FQNEAQ (reference sequence). This CDR3 contains 15 residues. CDR3 loop: CASSRLAGVPDTQYF. The CDR3 DNA sequence: TGTGCCAGCAGTAGACTAGCGGGAGTGCCCGATACGCAGTATTTT.

Concerning this clone itself: The junction and the germline gene differ at one end; a read error may be behind it. V is TRBV7-9 and J is TRBJ2-1, with 10 bases lining up with TRBD2. Germline lookup yields CDR1 SEHNR and CDR2 FQNEAQ (reference sequence). The CDR3 runs 15 residues. The CDR3 is CASSLAGDLYNEQFF. CDR3 nucleotides: TGTGCCAGCAGCCTAGCGGGAGACCTCTACAATGAGCAGTTCTTC.

This clone showed up just once. The chain combines TRBV5-4 with TRBJ1-3; 8 bases match TRBD1. Per germline, CDR1 SGHNT and CDR2 YYREEE (reference sequence). The V and J ends lost 4 bases and 2 bases, in that order; junction bases with no gene match: 8. The CDR3 totals 16 residues. CDR3 residues: CASSTDETGAGNTIYF. For the CDR3, the DNA is TGTGCCAGCAGCACCGACGAGACAGGGGCTGGAAACACCATATATTTT.

The V gene is TRBV28, the J gene TRBJ2-1; 8 bases fit TRBD1. The CDR3 covers 13 residues. The ends lost 6 bases at V and 6 bases at J; junction bases unmatched: 4. Germline-derived CDR1 and CDR2 are MDHEN and SYDVKM. CDR3 in DNA: TGTGCCAGCAGCGCAGGACAGGGCAATGAGCAGTTCTTC. Protein: CASSAGQGNEQFF.

The CDR3 sequence is CASSLRDRRSNEKLFF. The CDR3 region has the DNA TGTGCCAGCAGCTTAAGGGACAGGCGATCGAATGAAAAACTGTTTTTT. The rearrangement uses TRBV5-5 and TRBJ1-4, with TRBD1 matching over 8 bases. Germline CDR1 is SGHKS and CDR2 is YYEKEE (reference sequence). V dropped 2 bases and J dropped 5; count of bases not matched to a gene: 8. This CDR3 contains 16 residues. Variable domain in full (rest from reference TRBV5-5 and TRBJ1-4): DAGVTQSPTHLIKTRGQQVTLRCSPISGHKSVSWYQQVLGQGPQFIFQYYEKEERGRGNFPDRFSARQFPNYSSELNVNALLLGDSALYLCASSLRDRRSNEKLFFGSGTQLSVL.

V and J are TRBV7-9 and TRBJ1-5; 10 bases match TRBD1. This CDR3 has 14 residues. Germline V gives CDR1 SEHNR, CDR2 FQNEAQ (reference sequence). The trim removed 7 bases at V and 10 bases at J, leaving 10 bases unmatched. The CDR3: CASTPGQGVGPQHF. The CDR3 DNA reads TGTGCCAGCACCCCCGGACAGGGGGTGGGCCCCCAGCATTTT.

The J gene is TRBJ2-5, the V gene TRBV6-6, with TRBD1 identical over 8 bases. The end of the DNA is better explained by TRBJ2-7, so the J call may be wrong. Looked up from germline, CDR1 is MNHNY and CDR2 is SVGAGI (reference sequence). The CDR3 contains 16 residues. The CDR3 DNA reads as TGTGCCAGCAGTTCTGGGTGGGGACAGGTACCCTACGAGCAGTACTTC. Amino acids: CASSSGWGQVPYEQYF.

J is TRBJ2-5 and V is TRBV2, with 9 bases matching TRBD2. The V and J ends lost 6 bases and 4 bases, in that order; junction bases with no gene match: 9. The CDR3 covers 15 residues. From germline, CDR1 is SNHLY and CDR2 FYNNEI. The CDR3 nucleotides are TGTGCCAGCAGAGGGGCGGGAGGGATCCGAGAGACCCAGTACTTC. Its translation: CASRGAGGIRETQYF.

In its sample, this clone was seen once. The V call is TRBV11-3, the J call TRBJ1-1; possibly TRBD1 for D (6 bases). The CDR3 contains 14 residues. The germline V gene encodes CDR1 SGHNT and CDR2 YENEEA. V lost 2 bases and J lost 3, with 10 bases in between. This CDR3 reads CASSLRGVDTEAFF. CDR3 sequence (DNA): TGTGCCAGCAGCTTAAGGGGGGTAGACACTGAAGCTTTCTTT.

The CDR3 loop is CSEMVSDTQYF. The DNA of the CDR3 is TGCAGTGAGATGGTGTCAGATACGCAGTATTTT. V and J are TRBV20-1 and TRBJ2-3; D uncertain. Germline V CDR1 and CDR2: DFQATT, SNEGSKA (reference sequence). The CDR3 covers 11 residues. The V end lost 7 bases, the J end lost 4 bases, and 9 bases lay between the germline ends.

This chain connects TRBV7-9 to TRBJ2-1; 14 bases align to TRBD2. Trimming took 0 bases from V and 5 from J; bases not matched to a gene: 3. This CDR3 has 17 amino acids. Germline CDR1 SEHNR, CDR2 FQNEAQ (reference sequence). The CDR3 loop is CASSLAQTSGRDNEQFF. The CDR3, as DNA: TGTGCCAGCAGCTTAGCGCAGACTAGCGGGAGGGACAATGAGCAGTTCTTC.

Only one count was recorded for this clone. The DNA is left out, because the CDR3 cannot be placed on it with certainty; the CDR3 is given as TCRdb lists it. This chain uses TRBV28 with TRBJ2-7; TRBD2 is the table's D call, not checked against the DNA. Per the germline V gene, CDR1 is MDHEN and CDR2 is SYDVKM. The CDR3 totals 12 residues, both ends included. CDR3 region: CAYRRYRCEQYF.

The chain has TRBV7-2 and TRBJ2-5; a possible D gene is TRBD2 (6 bases). V was trimmed by 1 base and J by 0 bases, leaving 12 bases between them. Germline V CDR1 and CDR2: SGHTA, FQGNSA. This CDR3 comprises 16 residues. This CDR3 is CASSLVGSGNQETQYF. CDR3 sequence (DNA): TGTGCCAGCAGCTTAGTTGGTAGCGGAAACCAAGAGACCCAGTACTTC.

This clone was picked up a small number of times. The V and J genes are TRBV28 and TRBJ1-4; D ambiguous. The CDR3 totals 12 residues. The germline V gene has CDR1 MDHEN and CDR2 SYDVKM. The V end lost 8 bases, the J end lost 8 bases, and 12 bases lay between the germline ends. The CDR3 DNA reads TGTGCCAGCCGGTCCGGAGACGAAAAACTGTTTTTT. This sequence encodes CASRSGDEKLFF.

The chain is built from TRBV5-4 and TRBJ1-1; 8 nucleotides match TRBD1. J gave up 5 bases and V 4 bases, and 13 bases lay outside the gene matches. Looked up from germline, CDR1 is SGHNT and CDR2 is YYREEE (reference sequence). This CDR3 has 16 residues. The CDR3 is CASSEDRGYSRTEAFF. The CDR3, as DNA: TGTGCCAGCAGCGAAGACAGGGGATATAGTCGGACTGAAGCTTTCTTT.

This clone is a singleton in its sample. This chain connects TRBV28 to TRBJ2-1, with D possibly being TRBD1 (6 bases). Per the germline V gene, CDR1 is MDHEN and CDR2 is SYDVKM. Trimming left V 6 bases short and J 0 bases short, with 15 bases between. This CDR3 has 16 amino acids. This CDR3 is CASRDRFIPSYNEQFF. CDR3 nucleotide sequence: TGTGCCAGCAGAGACAGGTTTATTCCCTCCTACAATGAGCAGTTCTTC.